This TCR beta chain was sequenced in a study of T cells in localized non-small cell lung cancer. Overall study results and limits: Heterogeneity within the tumor remains possible, as just one region underwent sequencing. Tumor showed lower T cell clonality than uninvolved adjacent lung, where it was highest. Adjacent lung had a median around 60 of the 100 largest tumor clones. The study linked higher blood T cell density to longer overall survival.

This CDR3 contains 12 residues. Per germline, CDR1 SGDLS and CDR2 YYNGEE. The germline V and J ends were trimmed by 4 bases and 6 bases, with 7 bases remaining between them. Profiled with immunoSEQ multiplex PCR; TCRdb holds only in-frame clones, not every one. Counted here are around 26,000 clones, about 90% occurring once; the ten biggest clones make up approximately 2.9%. A word on this clone: Its antigen is currently unknown.

Source: peripheral blood, taken before any cancer treatment. The sequence derives from a woman aged 18-55 years with stage I lung adenocarcinoma. V usage is TRBV9 and J usage is TRBJ2-2; D is unclear. CDR3 in amino acids: CASSPPAGELFF. The CDR3 bases are TGTGCCAGCAGCCCCCCAGCCGGGGAGCTGTTTTTT. The full variable domain, with the rest looked up from reference TRBV9 and TRBJ2-2, is DSGVTQTPKHLITATGQRVTLRCSPRSGDLSVYWYQQSLDQGLQFLIQYYNGEERAKGNILERFSAQQFPDLHSELNLSSLELGDSALYFCASSPPAGELFFGEGSRLTVL.